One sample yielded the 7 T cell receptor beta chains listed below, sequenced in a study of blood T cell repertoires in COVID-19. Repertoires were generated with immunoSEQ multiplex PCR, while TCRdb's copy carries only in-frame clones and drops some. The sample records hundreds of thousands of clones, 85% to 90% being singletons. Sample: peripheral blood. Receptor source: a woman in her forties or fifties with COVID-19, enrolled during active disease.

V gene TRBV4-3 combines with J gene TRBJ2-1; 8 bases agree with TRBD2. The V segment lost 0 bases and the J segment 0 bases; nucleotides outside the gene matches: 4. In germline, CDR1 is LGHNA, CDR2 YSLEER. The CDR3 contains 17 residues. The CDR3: CASSQEVSGTSYNEQFF. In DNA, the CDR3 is TGCGCCAGCAGCCAAGAAGTTAGCGGGACCTCCTACAATGAGCAGTTCTTC.

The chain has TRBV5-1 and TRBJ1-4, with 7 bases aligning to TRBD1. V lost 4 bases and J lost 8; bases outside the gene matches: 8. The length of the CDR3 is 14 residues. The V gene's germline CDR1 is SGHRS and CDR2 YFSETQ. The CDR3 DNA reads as TGCGCCAGCAGCCCTGGGACAGAAGGGGAAAAACTGTTTTTT. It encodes CASSPGTEGEKLFF.

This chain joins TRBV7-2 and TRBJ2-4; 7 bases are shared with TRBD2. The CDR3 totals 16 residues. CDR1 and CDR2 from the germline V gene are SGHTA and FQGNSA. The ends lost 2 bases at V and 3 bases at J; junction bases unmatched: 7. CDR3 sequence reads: CASSLYGGGSKNIQYF. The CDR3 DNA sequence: TGTGCCAGCAGCTTATACGGCGGCGGGAGCAAAAACATTCAGTACTTC.

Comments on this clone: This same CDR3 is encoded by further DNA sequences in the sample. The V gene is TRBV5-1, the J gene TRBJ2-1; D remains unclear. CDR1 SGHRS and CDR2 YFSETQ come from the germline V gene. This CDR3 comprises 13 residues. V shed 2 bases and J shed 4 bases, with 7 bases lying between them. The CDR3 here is CASSFGGYNEQFF. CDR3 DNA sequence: TGCGCCAGCAGCTTCGGCGGTTACAATGAGCAGTTCTTC.

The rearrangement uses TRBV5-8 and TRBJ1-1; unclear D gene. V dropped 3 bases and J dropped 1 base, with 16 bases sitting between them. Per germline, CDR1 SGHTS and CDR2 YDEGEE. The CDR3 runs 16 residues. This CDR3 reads CASSWVGGKRNTEAFF. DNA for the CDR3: TGTGCCAGCAGCTGGGTAGGAGGGAAAAGGAACACTGAAGCTTTCTTT. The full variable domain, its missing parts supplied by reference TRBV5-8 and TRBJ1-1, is EAGVTQSPTHLIKTRGQQATLRCSPISGHTSVYWYQQALGLGLQFLLWYDEGEERNRGNFPPRFSGRQFPNYSSELNVNALELEDSALYLCASSWVGGKRNTEAFFGQGTRLTVV.

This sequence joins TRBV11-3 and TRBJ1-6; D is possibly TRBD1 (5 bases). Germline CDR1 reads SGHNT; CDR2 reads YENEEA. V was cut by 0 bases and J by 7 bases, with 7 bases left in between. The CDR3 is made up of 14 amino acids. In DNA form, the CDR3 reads TGTGCCAGCAGCTTAGACAGACAGAATTCACCCCTCCACTTT. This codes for CASSLDRQNSPLHF.

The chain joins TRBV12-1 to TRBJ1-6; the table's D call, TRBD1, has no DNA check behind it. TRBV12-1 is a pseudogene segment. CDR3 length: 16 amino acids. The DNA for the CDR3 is TGTGCCAGCAGCTCATCAGGGCCTTACTATAATTCACCCCTCCACTTT. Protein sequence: CASSSSGPYYNSPLHF.